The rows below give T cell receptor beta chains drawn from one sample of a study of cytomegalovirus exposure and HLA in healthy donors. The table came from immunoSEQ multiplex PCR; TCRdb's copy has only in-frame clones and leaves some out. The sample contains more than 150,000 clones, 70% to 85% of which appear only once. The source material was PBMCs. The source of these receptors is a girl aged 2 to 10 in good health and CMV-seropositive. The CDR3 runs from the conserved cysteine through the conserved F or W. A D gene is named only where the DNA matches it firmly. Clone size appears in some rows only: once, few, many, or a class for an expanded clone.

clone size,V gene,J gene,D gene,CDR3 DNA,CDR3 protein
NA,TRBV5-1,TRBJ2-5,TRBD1,TGCGCCAGCAGCTCCGACAGGGAAGAGACCCAGTACTTC,CASSSDREETQYF
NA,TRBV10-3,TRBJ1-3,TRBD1,TGTGCCATCAGTGAAGGCAGGGGGAAAGGAAACACCATATATTTT,CAISEGRGKGNTIYF
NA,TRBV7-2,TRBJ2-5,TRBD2,TGTGCCAGCAGCTCCGGTGGGGGGGGGTCCCAAGAGACCCAGTACTTC,CASSSGGGGSQETQYF
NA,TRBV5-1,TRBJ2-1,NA,TGCGCCAGCAGCTTTGGGGGCCAGATGGAACCCGATGAGCAGTTCTTC,CASSFGGQMEPDEQFF
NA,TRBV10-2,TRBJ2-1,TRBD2,TGCGCCAGCAGTCCAGAGGGTAGCGGGAGGTACAATGAGCAGTTCTTC,CASSPEGSGRYNEQFF
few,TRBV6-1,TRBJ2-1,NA,TGTGCCAGCCCTATCGAGGGTACGAATGAGCAGTTCTTC,CASPIEGTNEQFF
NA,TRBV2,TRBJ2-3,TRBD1,TGTGCCAGCAGTCGGGACAGGGGGCTGATTGGGGGCACAGATACGCAGTATTTT,CASSRDRGLIGGTDTQYF
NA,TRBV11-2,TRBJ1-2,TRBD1,TGTGCCAGCAGCACCCAATCGACAGGGGGCCGTGGCTACACCTTC,CASSTQSTGGRGYTF
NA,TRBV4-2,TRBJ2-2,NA,TGTGCCAGCAGCCAAGATCCGCTACTGAACACCGGGGAGCTGTTTTTT,CASSQDPLLNTGELFF
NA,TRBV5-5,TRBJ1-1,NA,TGTGCCAGCAGCTTGGTGGGGGCAACTGAAGCTTTCTTT,CASSLVGATEAFF
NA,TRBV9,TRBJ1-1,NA,TGTGCCAGCAGCGTACGGGGGTTGGGGAACACTGAAGCTTTCTTT,CASSVRGLGNTEAFF
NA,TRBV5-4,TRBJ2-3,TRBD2,TGTGCCAGCAGCTTGGGAGTAGCGGGGGGCCTCACAGATACGCAGTATTTT,CASSLGVAGGLTDTQYF
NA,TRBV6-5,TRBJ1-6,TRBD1,TGTGCCAGCAGTTACCAGGGGGCGCAGAACTCACCCCTCCACTTT,CASSYQGAQNSPLHF
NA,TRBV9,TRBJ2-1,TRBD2,TGTGCCAGCAGCGCGACTAGCGGAGAGTACAATGAGCAGTTCTTC,CASSATSGEYNEQFF
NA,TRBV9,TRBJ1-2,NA,TGTGCCAGCTCTCACACCAGGGCCCAAGGCATCTATGGCTACACCTTC,CASSHTRAQGIYGYTF
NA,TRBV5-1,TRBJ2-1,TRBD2,TGCGCCAGCAGCTTTCCGACTAGCCATGAGCAGTTCTTC,CASSFPTSHEQFF
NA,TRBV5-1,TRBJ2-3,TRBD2,TGCGCCAGCAGCTTGGGGGGACTAGCGGGTTCGGAAGATACGCAGTATTTT,CASSLGGLAGSEDTQYF
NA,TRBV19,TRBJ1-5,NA,TGTGCCAGTAGTATTCGGGGAATAAATCAGCCCCAGCATTTT,CASSIRGINQPQHF
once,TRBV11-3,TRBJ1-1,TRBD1,TGTGCCAGCAGCAACAGGGGAAGGAACACTGAAGCTTTCTTT,CASSNRGRNTEAFF
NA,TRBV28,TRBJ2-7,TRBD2,TGTGCCAGCAGTTTGGGGGGAGGGCGATCCTACGAGCAGTACTTC,CASSLGGGRSYEQYF
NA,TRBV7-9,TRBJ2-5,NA,TGTGCCAGCAGCTTAGCAGGGGATGAGACCCAGTACTTC,CASSLAGDETQYF
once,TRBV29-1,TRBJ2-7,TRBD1,TGCAGCGTCGCCACAGGGGCCACCTACGAGCAGTACTTC,CSVATGATYEQYF
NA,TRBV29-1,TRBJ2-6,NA,TGCAGCGTTGAAGATCCGTCCCGGGCCAACGTCCTGACTTTC,CSVEDPSRANVLTF
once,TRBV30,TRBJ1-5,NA,TGTGCCTGGAGCGGCGGTTATAGCAATCAGCCCCAGCATTTT,CAWSGGYSNQPQHF
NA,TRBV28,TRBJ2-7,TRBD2,TGTGCCAGCAGTCCCCCGTTTAGCGGGTTTGGGGGGGTGTACTTC,CASSPPFSGFGGVYF
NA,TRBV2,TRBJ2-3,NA,TGTGCCAGCAGTGAAGCGTCGGGGTCAGATACGCAGTATTTT,CASSEASGSDTQYF
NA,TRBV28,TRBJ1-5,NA,TGTGCCAGCAGTTTAAACCGGGGGGGGCATCAGCCCCAGCATTTT,CASSLNRGGHQPQHF
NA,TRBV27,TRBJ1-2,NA,TGTGCCAGCAGTTTCGGGGGGTTTGGCAACTATGGCTACACCTTC,CASSFGGFGNYGYTF
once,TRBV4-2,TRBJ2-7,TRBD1,TGTGCCAGCAGCCAAGATCGAGACAGGGGCTACGAGCAGTACTTC,CASSQDRDRGYEQYF
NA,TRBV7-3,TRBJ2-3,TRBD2,TGTGCCAGCAGCTCCCGACTAGCGGGGGGGCTCGCCTCAGATACGCAGTATTTT,CASSSRLAGGLASDTQYF
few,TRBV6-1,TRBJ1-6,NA,TGTGCCAGCAGTGAAGCTAGGGGTGCACCCCTCCACTTT,CASSEARGAPLHF
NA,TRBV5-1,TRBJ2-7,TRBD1,TGCGCCAGCAGCGATCGGACAGGGGGCTCCTACGAGCAGTACTTC,CASSDRTGGSYEQYF
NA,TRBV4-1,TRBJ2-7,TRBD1,TGCGCCAGCAGCCATCCACTGCGCCAGGGGGACGAGCAGTACTTC,CASSHPLRQGDEQYF
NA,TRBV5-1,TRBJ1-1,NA,TGCGCCAGCAGCTTGGGGGGAGGAAACACTGAAGCTTTCTTT,CASSLGGGNTEAFF
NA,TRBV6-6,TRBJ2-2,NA,TGTGCCAGCAGTTACGGGACTTACAAAACCGGGGAGCTGTTTTTT,CASSYGTYKTGELFF
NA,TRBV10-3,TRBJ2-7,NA,TGTGCCATCACTACCTACGAGCAGTACTTC,CAITTYEQYF
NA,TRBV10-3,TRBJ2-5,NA,TGTGCCATCAGTGAGTCCCCAGGGACAACACAAGAGACCCAGTACTTC,CAISESPGTTQETQYF